This T cell receptor beta chain emerged from a study of cytomegalovirus exposure and HLA in healthy donors. Study-wide results and caveats: Later analysis placed DRB1 highest and HLA-C lowest in TCR association rates, which differed by HLA locus.

In regard to this clone: Its antigen is currently unknown.

60 Vbeta and 13 Jbeta primers were used in PCR. The data were produced by immunoSEQ multiplex PCR, yet TCRdb's version contains in-frame clones alone and is incomplete. The table shows around 140,000 clones, with over 65% occurring only once. The ends were cut back, 0 bases at V and 2 bases at J, with 6 bases in the middle. Germline lookup yields CDR1 SGDLS and CDR2 YYNGEE. This CDR3 spans 13 amino acids. Specimen: PBMCs. The chain joins TRBV9 to TRBJ2-7, with no clear D. The sequence derives from a female donor in good health and CMV-seropositive. CDR3 sequence (DNA): TGTGCCAGCAGCGTAGACCCTACCTACGAGCAGTACTTC. Translated: CASSVDPTYEQYF.